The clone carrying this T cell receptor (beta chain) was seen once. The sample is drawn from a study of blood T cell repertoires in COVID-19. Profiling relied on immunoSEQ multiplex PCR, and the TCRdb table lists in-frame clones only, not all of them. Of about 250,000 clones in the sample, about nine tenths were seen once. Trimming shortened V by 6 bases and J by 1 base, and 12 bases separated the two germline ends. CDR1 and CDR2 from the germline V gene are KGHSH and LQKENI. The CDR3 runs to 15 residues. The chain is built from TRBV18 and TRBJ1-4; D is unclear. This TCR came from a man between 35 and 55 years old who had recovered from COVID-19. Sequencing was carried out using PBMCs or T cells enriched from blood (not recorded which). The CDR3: CASSPIRVTNEKLFF. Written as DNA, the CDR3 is TGTGCCAGCTCGCCGATTCGGGTAACTAATGAAAAACTGTTTTTT.